This TCR beta chain was documented in a study of vaccination effects on CD4 cells after COVID-19. In the study overall: Vaccination of participants consisted of two doses of either the BNT162b2 or mRNA-1273 vaccine. Notes on the study in general: Cross-reactivity with common cold coronaviruses was shown by only 1 of 255 vaccine-induced clones in healthy vaccinees. Marked clonal contraction of both clone types appeared late after vaccination.

The germline V gene has CDR1 KGHDR and CDR2 SFDVKD. The germline V and J ends were trimmed by 4 bases and 0 bases, with 8 bases remaining between them. This CDR3 comprises 14 residues. Regarding this clone: The antigen remains unidentified.

Antigen-specific CD4+ T cells were first expanded with viral peptide pools by the ViraFEST assay and only then sequenced. Investigators separated out CD4+ T cells once approximately 10 days of culture had passed. Each vaccine recipient was nucleocapsid antibody negative and had no prior SARS-CoV-2 infection. Cultures had half their medium replaced with IL-2 medium on days 3 and 7. Repertoires were generated with immunoSEQ multiplex PCR, while TCRdb's copy carries only in-frame clones and drops some. The sample holds fewer than 25,000 clones; 70% to 80% are singletons and the top ten take around an eighth.

The sequence was collected from a human donor who received a COVID-19 vaccine. The V gene is TRBV24-1, the J gene TRBJ1-1; D gene ambiguous. Specimen: CD4+ T cells from PBMCs cultured with HCoV-OC43 spike peptides, collected before COVID-19 vaccination. Subset meaning: HCoV-OC43 spike overlapping peptide pool stimulation. The CDR3 sequence: CATSDGTLNTEAFF. The CDR3 nucleotides read TGTGCCACCAGTGACGGAACGCTGAACACTGAAGCTTTCTTT.